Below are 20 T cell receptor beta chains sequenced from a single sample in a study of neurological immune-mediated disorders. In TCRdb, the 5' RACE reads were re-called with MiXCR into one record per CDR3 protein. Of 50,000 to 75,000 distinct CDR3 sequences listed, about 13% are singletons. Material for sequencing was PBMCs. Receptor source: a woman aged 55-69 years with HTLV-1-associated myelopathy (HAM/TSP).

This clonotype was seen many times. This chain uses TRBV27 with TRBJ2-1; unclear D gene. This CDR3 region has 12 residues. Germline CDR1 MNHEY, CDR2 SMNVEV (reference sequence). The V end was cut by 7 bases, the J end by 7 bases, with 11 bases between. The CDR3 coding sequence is TGTGCCAGCAAGCCCAGAAGTAATGAGCAGTTCTTC. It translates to CASKPRSNEQFF.

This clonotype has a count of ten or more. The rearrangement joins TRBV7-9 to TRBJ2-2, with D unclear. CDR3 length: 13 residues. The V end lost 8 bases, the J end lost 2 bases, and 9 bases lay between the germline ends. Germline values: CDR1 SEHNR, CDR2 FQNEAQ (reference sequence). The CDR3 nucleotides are TGTGCCAGCCGCGGAGCCAACACCGGGGAGCTGTTTTTT. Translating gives CASRGANTGELFF.

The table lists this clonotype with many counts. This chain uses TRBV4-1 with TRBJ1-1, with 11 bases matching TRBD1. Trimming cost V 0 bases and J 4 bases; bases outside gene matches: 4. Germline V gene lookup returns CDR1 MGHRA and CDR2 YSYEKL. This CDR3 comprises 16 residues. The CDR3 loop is CASSQDYGTGGTEAFF. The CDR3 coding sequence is TGCGCCAGCAGCCAAGATTACGGGACAGGGGGCACTGAAGCTTTCTTT.

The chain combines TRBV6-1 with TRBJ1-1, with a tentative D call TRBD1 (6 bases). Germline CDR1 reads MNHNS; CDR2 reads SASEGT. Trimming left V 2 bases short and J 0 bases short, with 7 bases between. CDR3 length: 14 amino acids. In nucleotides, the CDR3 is TGTGCCAGCAGTGAACAGGGGATGAACACTGAAGCTTTCTTT. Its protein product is CASSEQGMNTEAFF.

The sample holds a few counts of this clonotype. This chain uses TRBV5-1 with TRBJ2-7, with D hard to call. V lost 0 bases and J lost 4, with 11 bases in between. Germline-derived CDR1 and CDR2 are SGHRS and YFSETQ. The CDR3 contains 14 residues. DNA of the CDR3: TGCGCCAGCAGCTTGGCCGGGCAGCCGTACGAGCAGTACTTC. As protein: CASSLAGQPYEQYF.

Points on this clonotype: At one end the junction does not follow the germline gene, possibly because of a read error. CDR3 sequence (DNA): TGCAGCGTCGCAGACAGTAATGAAATACTGTTTTTT. The encoded protein is CSVADSNEILFF. This chain connects TRBV29-1 to TRBJ1-4, with a tentative D call TRBD1 (5 bases). The CDR3 length is 12 residues. Germline CDR1 is SQVTM and CDR2 is ANQGSEA.

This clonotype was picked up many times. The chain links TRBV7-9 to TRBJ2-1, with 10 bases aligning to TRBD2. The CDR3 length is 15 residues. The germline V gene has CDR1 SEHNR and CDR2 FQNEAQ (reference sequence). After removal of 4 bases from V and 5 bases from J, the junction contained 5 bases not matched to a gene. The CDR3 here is CASSSSGSGDNEQFF. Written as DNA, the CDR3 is TGTGCCAGCAGCTCTAGCGGGAGTGGCGACAATGAGCAGTTCTTC.

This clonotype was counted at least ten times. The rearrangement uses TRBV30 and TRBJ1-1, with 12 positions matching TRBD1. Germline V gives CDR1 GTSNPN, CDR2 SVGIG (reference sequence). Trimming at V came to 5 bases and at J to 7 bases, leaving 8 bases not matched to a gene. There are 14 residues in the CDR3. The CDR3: CAWRSGTGGLEAFF. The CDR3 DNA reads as TGTGCCTGGCGTTCCGGGACAGGGGGCCTTGAAGCTTTCTTT.

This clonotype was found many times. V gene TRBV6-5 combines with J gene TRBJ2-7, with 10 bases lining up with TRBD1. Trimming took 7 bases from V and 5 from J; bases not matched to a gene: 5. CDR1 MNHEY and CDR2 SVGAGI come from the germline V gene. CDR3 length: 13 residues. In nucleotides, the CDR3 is TGTGCCAGCACCGCCGGGACAGGGGACGAGCAGTACTTC. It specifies CASTAGTGDEQYF.

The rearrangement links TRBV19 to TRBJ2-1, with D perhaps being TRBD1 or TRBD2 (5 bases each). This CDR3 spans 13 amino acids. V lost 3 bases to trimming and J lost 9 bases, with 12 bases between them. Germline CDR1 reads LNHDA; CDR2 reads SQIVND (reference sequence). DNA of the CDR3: TGTGCCAGTAGTATTACCGAGGGGAGTGAGCAGTTCTTC. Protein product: CASSITEGSEQFF.

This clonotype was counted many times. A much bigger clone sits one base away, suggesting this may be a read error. CDR3 amino acids: CASRPTGVLNTGELFF. In nucleotides, the CDR3 is TGCGCCAGCAGGCCAACAGGGGTCTTAAACACCGGGGAGCTGTTTTTT. The V gene is TRBV4-1, the J gene TRBJ2-2, with 7 bases that match TRBD1. Trimming removed 6 bases from V and 2 bases from J; junction bases left unmatched: 9. CDR3 size: 16 residues. Germline V gene sequence: CDR1 MGHRA, CDR2 YSYEKL.

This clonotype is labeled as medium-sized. This CDR3 is CASSDPQHNSPLHF. The CDR3 coding sequence is TGTGCCAGCAGCGACCCACAGCATAATTCACCCCTCCACTTT. J is TRBJ1-6 and V is TRBV2; no reliable D call. CDR1 is SNHLY and CDR2 is FYNNEI in the germline V gene. Trimming removed 6 bases at V and 5 bases at J, with 11 bases between. CDR3 size: 14 residues.

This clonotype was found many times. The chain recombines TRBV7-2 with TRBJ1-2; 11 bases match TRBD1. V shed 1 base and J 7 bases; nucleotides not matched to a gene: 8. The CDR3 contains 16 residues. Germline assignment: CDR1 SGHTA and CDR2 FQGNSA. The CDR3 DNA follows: TGTGCCAGCAGCTTAGGGGGACAGGGGGGGTTTGGTGGCTACACCTTC. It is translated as CASSLGGQGGFGGYTF.

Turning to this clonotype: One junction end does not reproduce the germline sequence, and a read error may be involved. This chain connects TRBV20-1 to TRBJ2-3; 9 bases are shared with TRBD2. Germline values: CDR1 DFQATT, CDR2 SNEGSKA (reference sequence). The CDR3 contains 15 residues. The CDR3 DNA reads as TGCAGTGCCTCGAATTTAGCGGGAGTCACAGATAAGCAGTATTTT. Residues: CSASNLAGVTDKQYF.

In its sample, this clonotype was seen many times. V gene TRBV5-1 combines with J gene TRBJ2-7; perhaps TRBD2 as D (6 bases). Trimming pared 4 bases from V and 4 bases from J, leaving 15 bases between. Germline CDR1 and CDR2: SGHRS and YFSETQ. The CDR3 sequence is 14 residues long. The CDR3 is CASSDLPGLYEQYF. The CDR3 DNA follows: TGCGCCAGCAGCGACCTCCCTGGACTATACGAGCAGTACTTC. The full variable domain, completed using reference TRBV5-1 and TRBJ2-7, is KAGVTQTPRYLIKTRGQQVTLSCSPISGHRSVSWYQQTPGQGLQFLFEYFSETQRNKGNFPGRFSGRQFSNSRSEMNVSTLELGDSALYLCASSDLPGLYEQYFGPGTRLTVT.

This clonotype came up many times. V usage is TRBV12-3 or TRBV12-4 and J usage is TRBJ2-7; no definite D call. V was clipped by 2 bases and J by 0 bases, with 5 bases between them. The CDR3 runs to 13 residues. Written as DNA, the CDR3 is TGTGCCAGCAGTTTAATGGGCTCCTACGAGCAGTACTTC. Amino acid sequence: CASSLMGSYEQYF.

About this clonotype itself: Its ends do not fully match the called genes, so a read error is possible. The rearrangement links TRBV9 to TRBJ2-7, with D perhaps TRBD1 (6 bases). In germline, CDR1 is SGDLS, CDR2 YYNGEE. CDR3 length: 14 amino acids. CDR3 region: CASSDTGNSYEQHF. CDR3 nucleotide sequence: TGTGCCAGCAGCGACACAGGGAACTCCTACGAGCAGCACTTC.

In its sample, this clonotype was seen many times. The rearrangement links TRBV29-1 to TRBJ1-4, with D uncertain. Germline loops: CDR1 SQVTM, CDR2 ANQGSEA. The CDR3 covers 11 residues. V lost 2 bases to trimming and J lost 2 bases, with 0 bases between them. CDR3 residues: CSVETNEKLFF. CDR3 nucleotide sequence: TGCAGCGTTGAAACTAATGAAAAACTGTTTTTT.

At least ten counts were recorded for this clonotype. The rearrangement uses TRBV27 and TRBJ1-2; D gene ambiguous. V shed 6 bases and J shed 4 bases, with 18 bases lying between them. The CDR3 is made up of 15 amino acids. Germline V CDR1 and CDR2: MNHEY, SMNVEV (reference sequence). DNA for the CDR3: TGTGCCAGCAGCCTGACCCCTATACCCCCCTATGGCTACACCTTC. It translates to CASSLTPIPPYGYTF.

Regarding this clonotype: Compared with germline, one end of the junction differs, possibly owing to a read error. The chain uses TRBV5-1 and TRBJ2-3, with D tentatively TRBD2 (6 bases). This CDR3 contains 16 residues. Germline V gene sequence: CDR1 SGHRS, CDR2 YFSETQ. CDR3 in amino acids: CTSSLIGSGSTDTQYF. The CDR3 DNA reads TGCACCAGCAGCTTGATTGGTAGCGGCAGCACAGATACGCAGTATTTT. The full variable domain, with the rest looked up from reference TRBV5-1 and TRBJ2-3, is KAGVTQTPRYLIKTRGQQVTLSCSPISGHRSVSWYQQTPGQGLQFLFEYFSETQRNKGNFPGRFSGRQFSNSRSEMNVSTLELGDSALYLCTSSLIGSGSTDTQYFGPGTRLTVL.